The 10 T cell receptor beta chains reported below all come from one sample, sequenced in a study of siplizumab effects on memory and regulatory T cells. The assay was immunoSEQ multiplex PCR, and TCRdb's table has in-frame clones only and misses some. The sample contains roughly 82,000 clones, around 90% of which appear only once. The sample comprised Tregs sorted from blood. The receptors shown here come from a human donor in good health.

The gene calls are TRBV29-1 and TRBJ2-3; a weak D match, TRBD2 (7 bases). CDR1 is SQVTM, CDR2 ANQGSEA, per germline. The CDR3 extends over 13 amino acids. V was trimmed by 4 bases and J by 2 bases, leaving 10 bases between them. The CDR3 loop reads CSVGAGATDTQYF. Written as DNA, the CDR3 is TGCAGCGTTGGGGCGGGGGCCACAGATACGCAGTATTTT.

The J gene is TRBJ2-3, the V gene TRBV29-1; D is unresolved. CDR3 length: 15 residues. Per the germline V gene, CDR1 is SQVTM and CDR2 is ANQGSEA. V was shortened by 3 bases and J by 2 bases, with 15 bases between the two germline ends. This CDR3 is CSVDGSSSYTDTQYF. In DNA, the CDR3 is TGCAGCGTTGATGGTAGCAGTAGTTACACAGATACGCAGTATTTT.

The chain carries TRBV2 and TRBJ1-4, with 9 bases aligning to TRBD1. This CDR3 has 17 residues. With 10 bases clipped from V and 6 bases from J, the junction kept 18 bases outside the gene matches. The germline gives CDR1 SNHLY, CDR2 FYNNEI. This CDR3 is CATRRGTGRWTDEKLFF. For the CDR3, the DNA is TGTGCCACCCGTCGCGGGACAGGGAGGTGGACGGATGAAAAACTGTTTTTT. Full variable domain (rest looked up from reference TRBV2 and TRBJ1-4): EPEVTQTPSHQVTQMGQEVILRCVPISNHLYFYWYRQILGQKVEFLVSFYNNEISEKSEIFDDQFSVERPDGSNFTLKIRSTKLEDSAMYFCATRRGTGRWTDEKLFFGSGTQLSVL.

The rearrangement uses TRBV6-1 and TRBJ1-1; D might be TRBD1 (5 bases). The CDR3 is 17 amino acids. From germline, CDR1 is MNHNS and CDR2 SASEGT. The ends were cut back, 2 bases at V and 0 bases at J, with 16 bases in the middle. The CDR3 nucleotides read TGTGCCAGCAGTGAAAGGGGCCTCTTATTAATGAACACTGAAGCTTTCTTT. It specifies CASSERGLLLMNTEAFF.

V gene TRBV6-5 combines with J gene TRBJ1-6, with 8 bases lining up with TRBD1. The CDR3 is made up of 15 amino acids. The V gene end was trimmed by 6 bases and the J gene end by 5 bases; junction bases not matched to a gene: 6. Germline-derived CDR1 and CDR2 are MNHEY and SVGAGI. In DNA, the CDR3 is TGTGCCAGCAGGGAGACAGGGGCGGATAATTCACCCCTCCACTTT. Protein: CASRETGADNSPLHF.

This chain uses TRBV5-8 with TRBJ2-1; 8 bases agree with TRBD1. CDR1 SGHTS and CDR2 YDEGEE come from the germline V gene. The CDR3 spans 15 residues. V shed 3 bases and J 0 bases; nucleotides not matched to a gene: 2. The CDR3 region has the DNA TGTGCCAGCAGCTGGGGACAGGTCTCCTACAATGAGCAGTTCTTC. The encoded protein is CASSWGQVSYNEQFF.

This sequence joins TRBV5-1 and TRBJ1-4; a weak D match, TRBD1 (5 bases). Germline V gene lookup returns CDR1 SGHRS and CDR2 YFSETQ. The CDR3 runs 12 residues. V dropped 7 bases and J dropped 5 bases, with 9 bases sitting between them. CDR3 region: CASGANNEKLFF. The CDR3 bases are TGCGCCAGCGGGGCTAACAATGAAAAACTGTTTTTT. Full variable domain (rest looked up from reference TRBV5-1 and TRBJ1-4): KAGVTQTPRYLIKTRGQQVTLSCSPISGHRSVSWYQQTPGQGLQFLFEYFSETQRNKGNFPGRFSGRQFSNSRSEMNVSTLELGDSALYLCASGANNEKLFFGSGTQLSVL.

This chain links TRBV11-1 with TRBJ2-1; 7 positions match TRBD2. With V trimmed by 5 bases and J by 4 bases, 14 bases remained unmatched. CDR1 and CDR2 from the germline V gene are SGHAT and FQDESV (reference sequence). The CDR3 consists of 17 residues. DNA of the CDR3: TGTGCCAGCAGCCCCGTTAAGTCTAGCGGCCTTTACAATGAGCAGTTCTTC. Amino acids: CASSPVKSSGLYNEQFF.

CDR3 loop: CAWSVKAGDGGGYTF. CDR3 DNA: TGTGCCTGGAGTGTAAAGGCAGGGGATGGGGGCGGCTACACCTTC. The gene calls are TRBV30 and TRBJ1-2, with D possibly being TRBD1 (6 bases). V shed 0 bases and J shed 8 bases, with 19 bases lying between them. In germline, CDR1 is GTSNPN, CDR2 SVGIG (reference sequence). This CDR3 spans 15 amino acids.

This chain connects TRBV23-1 to TRBJ2-3, with 9 positions matching TRBD2. TRBV23-1 is noted as an ORF with a role that remains uncertain. The CDR3 sequence is 20 residues long. With V trimmed by 3 bases and J by 4 bases, 20 bases remained unmatched. The CDR3 spells CASSHHLGERGARFADTQYF. The CDR3 coding sequence is TGCGCCAGCAGTCACCACCTGGGGGAGCGGGGGGCCCGTTTCGCAGATACGCAGTATTTT.